The T cell receptor (beta chain) under discussion was sequenced for a study of cytomegalovirus exposure and HLA in healthy donors. Looking at the study overall: Within an early data release were 80 million to 90 million unique TCRs drawn from HLA-typed donors.

Regarding donors, all were healthy bone marrow donors. Trimming took 4 bases from V and 4 from J, leaving 14 bases between them. This CDR3 contains 14 residues. Germline-derived CDR1 and CDR2 are SGHNT and YYREEE (reference sequence). The PCR used 60 Vbeta and 13 Jbeta primers. Data came from immunoSEQ multiplex PCR; TCRdb stores just in-frame clones and leaves some out. The sample has 40,000 to 45,000 clones, about 85% seen once. What was sequenced was PBMCs. The rearrangement uses TRBV5-4 and TRBJ1-2, with TRBD1 as a possible D gene (6 bases). The TCR comes from a woman aged 40 to 49 in good health and CMV-seropositive. The CDR3 is CASSLGGLFYGYTF. CDR3 bases: TGTGCCAGCAGCCTGGGGGGCCTATTCTATGGCTACACCTTC.